A few counts support the clone carrying this TCR beta chain. Produced via immunoSEQ multiplex PCR; TCRdb's table is partial and in-frame only. The sample has about 140,000 clones; roughly 90% are singletons. Unmatched junction bases numbered 9, after V lost 2 bases and J lost 7 bases. This CDR3 has 16 amino acids. Per germline, CDR1 SNHLY and CDR2 FYNNEI. These data are taken from a study of cytotoxic CD8 clonotypes in ibrutinib-treated CLL. The material was PBMCs, obtained after 12 months of ibrutinib treatment. The chain uses TRBV2 and TRBJ2-1, with 9 bases lining up with TRBD2. This receptor was taken from a human donor with chronic lymphocytic leukemia. The CDR3 region has the DNA TGTGCCAGCAGTGAAAAGGGACTAGCTTTTGTAAATGAGCAGTTCTTC. Translation: CASSEKGLAFVNEQFF.